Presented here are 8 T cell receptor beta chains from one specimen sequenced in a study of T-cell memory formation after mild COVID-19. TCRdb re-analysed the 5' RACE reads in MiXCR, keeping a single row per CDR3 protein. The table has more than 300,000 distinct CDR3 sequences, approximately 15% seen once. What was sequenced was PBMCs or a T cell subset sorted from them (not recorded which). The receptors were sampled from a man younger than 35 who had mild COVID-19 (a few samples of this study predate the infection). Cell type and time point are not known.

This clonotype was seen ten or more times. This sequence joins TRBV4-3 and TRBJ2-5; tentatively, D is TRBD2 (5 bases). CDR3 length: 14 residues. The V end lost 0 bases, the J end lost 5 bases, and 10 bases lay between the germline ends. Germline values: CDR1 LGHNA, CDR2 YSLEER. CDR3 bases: TGCGCCAGCAGCCAAGATCGGGATAGGGAGACCCAGTACTTC. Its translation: CASSQDRDRETQYF.

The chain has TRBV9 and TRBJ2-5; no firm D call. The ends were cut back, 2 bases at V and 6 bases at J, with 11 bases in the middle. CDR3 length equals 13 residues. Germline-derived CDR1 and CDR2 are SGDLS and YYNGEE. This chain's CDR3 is CASSVKSSQTQYF. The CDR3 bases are TGTGCCAGCAGCGTGAAGTCGAGCCAGACCCAGTACTTC. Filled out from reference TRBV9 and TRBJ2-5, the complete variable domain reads DSGVTQTPKHLITATGQRVTLRCSPRSGDLSVYWYQQSLDQGLQFLIQYYNGEERAKGNILERFSAQQFPDLHSELNLSSLELGDSALYFCASSVKSSQTQYFGPGTRLLVL.

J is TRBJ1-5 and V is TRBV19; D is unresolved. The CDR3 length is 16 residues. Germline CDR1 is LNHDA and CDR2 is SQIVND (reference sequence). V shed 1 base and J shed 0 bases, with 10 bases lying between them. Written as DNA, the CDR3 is TGTGCCAGTAGTATAGGGACGACGTATAGCAATCAGCCCCAGCATTTT. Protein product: CASSIGTTYSNQPQHF.

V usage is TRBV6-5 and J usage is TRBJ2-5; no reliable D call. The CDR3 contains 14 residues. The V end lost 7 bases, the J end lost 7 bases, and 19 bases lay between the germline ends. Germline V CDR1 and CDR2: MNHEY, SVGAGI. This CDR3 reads CASTPPGPLGTQYF. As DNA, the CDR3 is TGTGCCAGCACTCCTCCGGGCCCGTTAGGGACCCAGTACTTC.

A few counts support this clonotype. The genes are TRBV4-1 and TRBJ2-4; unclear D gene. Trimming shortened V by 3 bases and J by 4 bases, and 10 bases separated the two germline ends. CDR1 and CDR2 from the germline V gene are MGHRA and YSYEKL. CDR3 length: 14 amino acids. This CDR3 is CASSHNGGKNIQYF. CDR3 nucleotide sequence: TGCGCCAGCAGCCATAACGGTGGGAAAAACATTCAGTACTTC.

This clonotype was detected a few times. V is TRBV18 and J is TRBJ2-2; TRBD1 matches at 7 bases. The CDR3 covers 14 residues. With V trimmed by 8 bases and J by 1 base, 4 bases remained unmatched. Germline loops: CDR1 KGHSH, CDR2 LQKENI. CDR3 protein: CASTGQMNTGELFF. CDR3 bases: TGTGCCAGCACGGGACAGATGAACACCGGGGAGCTGTTTTTT. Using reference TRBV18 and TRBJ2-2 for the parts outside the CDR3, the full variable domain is NAGVMQNPRHLVRRRGQEARLRCSPMKGHSHVYWYRQLPEEGLKFMVYLQKENIIDESGMPKERFSAEFPKEGPSILRIQQVVRGDSAAYFCASTGQMNTGELFFGEGSRLTVL.

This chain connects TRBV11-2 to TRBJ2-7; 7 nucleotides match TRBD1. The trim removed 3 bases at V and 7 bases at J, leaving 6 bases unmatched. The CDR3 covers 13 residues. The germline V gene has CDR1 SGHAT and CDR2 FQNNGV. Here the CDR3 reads CASSFRDSSEQYF. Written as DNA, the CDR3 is TGTGCCAGCAGCTTCCGGGACAGTAGTGAGCAGTACTTC.

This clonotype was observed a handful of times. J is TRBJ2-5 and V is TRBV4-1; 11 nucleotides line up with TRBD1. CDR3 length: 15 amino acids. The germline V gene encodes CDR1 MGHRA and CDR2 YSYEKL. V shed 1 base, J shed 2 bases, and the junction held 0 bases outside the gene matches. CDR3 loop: CASSQGDRGQETQYF. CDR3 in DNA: TGCGCCAGCAGCCAAGGGGACAGGGGGCAAGAGACCCAGTACTTC.